One sample yielded the 11 T cell receptor beta chains listed below, sequenced in a study of T cell changes during pregnancy in multiple sclerosis. TCRdb's table, derived via immunoSEQ multiplex PCR, lists solely in-frame clones and lacks some. The sample yields 60,000 or so clones, 80% to 90% seen once. The sequences come from peripheral blood, collected in the first trimester of pregnancy. Receptor source: a female donor with multiple sclerosis, enrolled in a pregnancy study.

The chain is built from TRBV19 and TRBJ1-3; 7 bases fit TRBD1. The germline V gene has CDR1 LNHDA and CDR2 SQIVND (reference sequence). V dropped 5 bases and J dropped 3; count of bases not matched to a gene: 4. This CDR3 comprises 14 residues. CDR3: CASSPGGLGNTIYF. The CDR3 bases are TGTGCCAGTAGTCCAGGGGGACTTGGAAACACCATATATTTT.

V is TRBV19 and J is TRBJ2-3; D is unresolved. The V gene's germline CDR1 is LNHDA and CDR2 SQIVND (reference sequence). The V and J ends lost 1 base and 0 bases respectively, with 5 bases between them. There are 14 residues in the CDR3. The CDR3 DNA follows: TGTGCCAGTAGTATAGCAGTTAGCACAGATACGCAGTATTTT. This translates into CASSIAVSTDTQYF.

The CDR3 loop reads CASSLDISGNTIYF. The CDR3 DNA follows: TGCGCCAGCAGCTTGGATATCTCTGGAAACACCATATATTTT. The V gene is TRBV5-1, the J gene TRBJ1-3; no clear D gene. From germline, CDR1 is SGHRS and CDR2 YFSETQ. Trimming removed 0 bases at V and 0 bases at J, with 4 bases between. The CDR3 is made up of 14 amino acids.

V usage is TRBV6-1 and J usage is TRBJ2-1; TRBD2 agrees at 14 bases. CDR3 length: 21 amino acids. V shed 2 bases and J 7 bases; nucleotides not matched to a gene: 19. Germline lookup yields CDR1 MNHNS and CDR2 SASEGT. The CDR3 DNA reads as TGTGCCAGCAGTGAATTCGGAGGACTAGCGGGAGGACCAATGATTGAAAATGAGCAGTTCTTC. Translated, it gives CASSEFGGLAGGPMIENEQFF.

Judged by abundance, this clone is medium-sized (0.01 to 0.1%). V is TRBV6-6 and J is TRBJ1-1; no clear D gene. Germline V gives CDR1 MNHNY, CDR2 SVGAGI (reference sequence). Trimming removed 6 bases at V and 3 bases at J, with 20 bases between. The CDR3 loop spans 16 amino acids. In nucleotides, the CDR3 is TGTGCCAGCAGCCCCCCGTCCGACTCCCCACACACTGAAGCTTTCTTT. Amino acids: CASSPPSDSPHTEAFF.

The genes are TRBV6-5 and TRBJ1-1; tentative D call: TRBD1 (5 bases). From germline, CDR1 is MNHEY and CDR2 SVGAGI. The CDR3 loop spans 15 amino acids. Trimming cost V 0 bases and J 8 bases, with 16 bases left between them. The CDR3 DNA reads as TGTGCCAGCAGTTACTCGAACGGCCTCCGGGGGGAAGCTTTCTTT. Its translation: CASSYSNGLRGEAFF.

The rearrangement links TRBV4-3 to TRBJ1-5; D remains unclear. This CDR3 spans 15 amino acids. V dropped 0 bases and J dropped 7 bases, with 13 bases sitting between them. Germline V gene sequence: CDR1 LGHNA, CDR2 YSLEER. Here the CDR3 reads CASSQDRADSQPQHF. Written as DNA, the CDR3 is TGCGCCAGCAGCCAAGATCGAGCGGATTCGCAGCCCCAGCATTTT.

The chain recombines TRBV28 with TRBJ1-4; no clear D gene. V was pared by 6 bases and J by 5 bases, with 13 bases between. Germline V gene data show CDR1 as MDHEN and CDR2 as SYDVKM. This CDR3 region has 14 residues. The CDR3 protein is CASRTTGGNEKLFF. The CDR3 coding sequence is TGTGCCAGCAGAACTACGGGTGGGAATGAAAAACTGTTTTTT. Full variable domain (missing parts from reference TRBV28 and TRBJ1-4): DVKVTQSSRYLVKRTGEKVFLECVQDMDHENMFWYRQDPGLGLRLIYFSYDVKMKEKGDIPEGYSVSREKKERFSLILESASTNQTSMYLCASRTTGGNEKLFFGSGTQLSVL.

This chain uses TRBV18 with TRBJ1-1, with a possible D match to TRBD1 (5 bases). In germline, CDR1 is KGHSH, CDR2 LQKENI. V gave up 2 bases and J gave up 2 bases, with 18 bases separating them. The CDR3 consists of 17 residues. CDR3 amino acids: CASSPWVVGAINTEAFF. Written as DNA, the CDR3 is TGTGCCAGCTCACCATGGGTTGTAGGGGCAATTAACACTGAAGCTTTCTTT.

V gene TRBV27 combines with J gene TRBJ1-1; D is unresolved. CDR1 is MNHEY, CDR2 SMNVEV, per germline (reference sequence). The CDR3 is made up of 14 amino acids. V lost 7 bases and J 9 bases, leaving 21 bases between the germline ends. The CDR3 loop is CASIDLVRLGKAFF. The CDR3 region has the DNA TGTGCCAGCATTGACCTGGTGAGGCTCGGGAAAGCTTTCTTT.

The gene calls are TRBV6-5 and TRBJ1-5; possibly TRBD1 for D (6 bases). The CDR3 totals 15 residues. V was shortened by 3 bases and J by 2 bases, with 11 bases between the two germline ends. Germline CDR1 and CDR2: MNHEY and SVGAGI. CDR3 bases: TGTGCCAGCAGTTATCAGGGGACGGGCAATCAGCCCCAGCATTTT. Protein sequence: CASSYQGTGNQPQHF.